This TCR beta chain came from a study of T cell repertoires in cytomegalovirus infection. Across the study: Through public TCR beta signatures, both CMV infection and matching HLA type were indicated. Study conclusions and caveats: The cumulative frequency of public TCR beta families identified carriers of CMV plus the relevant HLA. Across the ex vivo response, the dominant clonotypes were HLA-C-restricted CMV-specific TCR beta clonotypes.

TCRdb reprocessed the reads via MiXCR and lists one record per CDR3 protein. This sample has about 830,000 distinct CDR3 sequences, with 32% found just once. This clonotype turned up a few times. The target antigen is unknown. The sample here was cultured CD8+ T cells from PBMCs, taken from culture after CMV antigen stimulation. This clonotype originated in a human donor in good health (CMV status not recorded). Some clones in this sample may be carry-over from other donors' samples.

The CDR3 DNA reads TGCGCCAGCAGCCAGGAGGTCCCAGGGGTCACCGGGGAGCTGTTTTTT. Amino acids: CASSQEVPGVTGELFF. The chain carries TRBV5-1 and TRBJ2-2; possibly TRBD1 for D (6 bases). Trimming left V 4 bases short and J 4 bases short, with 17 bases between. From germline, CDR1 is SGHRS and CDR2 YFSETQ. This CDR3 is built from 16 residues.